Listed below are T cell receptor beta chains from one sample, sequenced in a study of CD8 T cells in Susac syndrome. Each CDR3 protein gets one entry after TCRdb re-called the immunoSEQ multiplex PCR reads with MiXCR. The table records fewer than 85,000 distinct CDR3 sequences, roughly 94% of them present only once. Sequencing was performed on CD8+ T cells from PBMCs. The receptors derive from a human donor with Susac syndrome. Both conserved end residues are part of each CDR3. Each record gives: clone size, D gene, J gene, V gene, CDR3 DNA, CDR3 protein. The D gene is left open where the match is weak. Clone size is shown for a subset of rows, as once, few, many or a class of expanded clone.

>-|TRBD2|TRBJ2-3|TRBV9
TGTGCCAGCAGCATCGGACTAGTTGGCGCAGATACGCAGTATTTT
CASSIGLVGADTQYF
>-|-|TRBJ2-7|TRBV3-1
TGTGCCAGCAGCCAAGACTTGTCATTAAGATACGAGCAGTACTTC
CASSQDLSLRYEQYF
>-|-|TRBJ2-1|TRBV4-1
TGCGCCAGCAGCCAAGGTCACAGTCCCAGTTCCCAGTTCTTC
CASSQGHSPSSQFF
>-|-|TRBJ1-4|TRBV20-1
TGCAGTGCTAAGTCTTACGGGACGGAACATGAAAAACTGTTTTTT
CSAKSYGTEHEKLFF
>-|-|TRBJ2-6|TRBV20-1
TGCAGTGCAAAGGGTAGCTCTGGGGCCAACGTCCTGACTTTC
CSAKGSSGANVLTF
>-|TRBD2|TRBJ2-3|TRBV6-5
TGTGCCAGCAGTTACGACCCGGGGGGGAAAGATACGCAGTATTTT
CASSYDPGGKDTQYF
>-|TRBD1|TRBJ1-2|TRBV5-1
TGCGCCAGCAGCTTGAAAGGGACAGACAGAACCGACTATGGCTACACCTTC
CASSLKGTDRTDYGYTF
>-|TRBD1|TRBJ1-5|TRBV9
TGTGCCAGCAGCCCTGGACAGGGGCAGCCCCAGCATTTT
CASSPGQGQPQHF
>-|TRBD2|TRBJ2-1|TRBV11-1
TGTGCCAGCAGCTTGTCTAGCGGGGGGGTGTACAATGAGCAGTTCTTC
CASSLSSGGVYNEQFF
>-|TRBD2|TRBJ2-1|TRBV12-3/TRBV12-4
TGTGCCAGCAGCTTAGCGGGGGGGCCAGTCAATGAGCAGTTCTTC
CASSLAGGPVNEQFF
>-|-|TRBJ1-2|TRBV6-5
TGTGCCAGCAACCCCGAGGGGGTGGCTAACTATGGCTACACCTTC
CASNPEGVANYGYTF
>-|-|TRBJ2-3|TRBV5-8
TGTGCCGTCGAGGATACGCAGTATTTT
CAVEDTQYF
>-|TRBD1|TRBJ1-5|TRBV12-3/TRBV12-4
TGTGCCAGCAGTAAGGACAGGGAAGTGGATCAGCCCCAGCATTTT
CASSKDREVDQPQHF
>-|TRBD2|TRBJ2-7|TRBV27
TGTGCCAGCAGTTTCCGTAGGAGCGGGGGGGCCGAGCAGTACTTC
CASSFRRSGGAEQYF
>-|-|TRBJ2-7|TRBV11-2
TGTGCCAGCACTCTAGGTACCTACGAGCAGTACTTC
CASTLGTYEQYF
>-|-|TRBJ2-3|TRBV9
TGTGCCAGCAGCGAAGAGGGGAGCACAGATACGCAGTATTTT
CASSEEGSTDTQYF
>few|-|TRBJ2-7|TRBV10-3
TGTGCCATCAGTGAGTCGTTAGGCGAGCAGTACTTC
CAISESLGEQYF
>once|-|TRBJ1-4|TRBV28
TGTGCCAGCCAGGAGGGGGATTATGCAACTAATGAAAAACTGTTTTTT
CASQEGDYATNEKLFF
>-|-|TRBJ1-3|TRBV4-1
TGCGCCAGCAGCCAAGAGGCCGACTCTGGAAACACCATATATTTT
CASSQEADSGNTIYF
>few|-|TRBJ2-1|TRBV11-2
TGTGCCAGCAGCGATCGAAACAATGAGCAGTTCTTC
CASSDRNNEQFF
>-|TRBD1|TRBJ1-5|TRBV6-2/TRBV6-3
TGTGCCAGCAGTGCCCGGGACAGGGGGGACAATCAGCCCCAGCATTTT
CASSARDRGDNQPQHF
>-|-|TRBJ1-5|TRBV28
TGTGCCAGCAGTCCCACCCGGGACAATCAGCCCCAGCATTTT
CASSPTRDNQPQHF
>once|-|TRBJ2-7|TRBV30
TGTGCCTGGAACCCACTAGTCTACGAGCAGTACTTC
CAWNPLVYEQYF
>-|-|TRBJ1-1|TRBV7-2
TGTGCCAGCAGCTTAGAAATCATGAACACTGAAGCTTTCTTT
CASSLEIMNTEAFF
>-|-|TRBJ1-2|TRBV5-1
TGCGCCAGCAGCCCGGACAGAAACTATGGCTACACCTTC
CASSPDRNYGYTF
>-|-|TRBJ1-6|TRBV11-2
TGTGCCAGCAGCGACAAGTCCTCCTATAATTCACCCCTCCACTTT
CASSDKSSYNSPLHF
>-|-|TRBJ1-2|TRBV4-1
TGCGCCAGCAGCCAATCCAGCTCGAACTATGGCTACACCTTC
CASSQSSSNYGYTF